Shown below are 23 T cell receptor beta chains from a single sample sequenced in a study of monozygotic twins with inflammatory bowel disease. TCRdb re-called the 5' RACE reads, yielding one record per CDR3 amino acid sequence without DNA. Found here are approximately 420,000 distinct CDR3 sequences; the top ten clones hold more than 2%. Sequencing was carried out using blood. These receptors originate from a human donor with ulcerative colitis or Crohn's disease, or a healthy co-twin of an affected twin (not recorded which).

The chain is built from TRBV10-3 and TRBJ2-6. CDR1 and CDR2 (germline): ENHRY, SYGVKD. This CDR3 region has 14 residues. This CDR3 reads CAISESSGANVLTF.

The V gene is TRBV6-5, the J gene TRBJ2-5; TCRdb calls TRBD2, which cannot be checked without DNA. From germline, CDR1 is MNHEY and CDR2 SVGAGI. There are 15 residues in the CDR3. The CDR3 spells CASSYSSGGQETQYF.

The rearrangement links TRBV5-1 to TRBJ2-1; the D call of TRBD2 rests on TCRdb alone, since no DNA is present to check it. The CDR3 consists of 16 residues. Looked up from germline, CDR1 is SGHRS and CDR2 is YFSETQ. The CDR3 sequence: CASSLYGGPGYNEQFF.

The genes are TRBV9 and TRBJ2-3; absent DNA, TCRdb's TRBD1 call cannot be checked. The germline gives CDR1 SGDLS, CDR2 YYNGEE. The CDR3 covers 18 residues. Here the CDR3 reads CASSVEARGTRGTDTQYF.

The CDR3 protein is CASSPSRGRTDGYTF. The chain carries TRBV19 and TRBJ1-2. Germline CDR1 and CDR2: LNHDA and SQIVND (reference sequence). This CDR3 is built from 15 residues.

J is TRBJ1-1 and V is TRBV19; TCRdb gives TRBD1 as the D gene, but with no DNA this cannot be confirmed. Germline V gene data show CDR1 as LNHDA and CDR2 as SQIVND (reference sequence). This CDR3 contains 15 residues. CDR3 sequence reads: CASADRTFMNTEAFF.

This sequence joins TRBV5-1 and TRBJ2-3. CDR1 is SGHRS and CDR2 is YFSETQ in the germline V gene. The CDR3 loop spans 15 amino acids. CDR3 sequence reads: CASSLAAKGTDTQYF.

V gene TRBV20-1 combines with J gene TRBJ2-3; TCRdb's assignment of TRBD1 cannot be checked, as there is no DNA. The CDR3 loop spans 14 amino acids. Germline CDR1 and CDR2: DFQATT and SNEGSKA (reference sequence). CDR3 in amino acids: CSARPGRDTDTQYF.

The J gene is TRBJ1-2, the V gene TRBV4-3; TCRdb picks TRBD1, but there is no DNA to check that call. CDR3 length equals 13 residues. Germline V lookup: CDR1 LGHNA, CDR2 YSLEER. Here the CDR3 reads CASSPGQGPHYTF.

The rearrangement uses TRBV5-1 and TRBJ2-2. This CDR3 comprises 16 residues. The germline V gene encodes CDR1 SGHRS and CDR2 YFSETQ. This chain's CDR3 is CASSLAARTNTGELFF.

CDR3 sequence: CSAREIRDSNQPQHF. The chain links TRBV20-1 to TRBJ1-5; checking the TCRdb D call of TRBD1 is not possible without DNA. Germline CDR1 is DFQATT and CDR2 is SNEGSKA (reference sequence). The CDR3 spans 15 residues.

The J gene is TRBJ1-1, the V gene TRBV27; TCRdb lists TRBD1, though no DNA is available to test this call. The CDR3 covers 13 residues. Germline CDR1 reads MNHEY; CDR2 reads SMNVEV (reference sequence). CDR3 residues: CASRGPPETEAFF.

The chain couples TRBV13 to TRBJ2-7; lacking DNA, the TRBD2 call made by TCRdb goes unchecked. The germline V gene encodes CDR1 PRHDT and CDR2 FYEKMQ (reference sequence). CDR3 length equals 14 residues. CDR3 sequence reads: CASSPIAGRSEQYF.

The chain employs TRBV27 and TRBJ2-7; TCRdb's D gene call, TRBD2, goes unchecked for lack of DNA. CDR3 size: 16 residues. From germline, CDR1 is MNHEY and CDR2 SMNVEV (reference sequence). The CDR3 here is CASKAQRGATSYEQYF.

V usage is TRBV5-1 and J usage is TRBJ1-1; the TCRdb call, TRBD1, lacks DNA for checking. In germline, CDR1 is SGHRS, CDR2 YFSETQ. This CDR3 is 16 amino acids long. The chain's CDR3 is CASSVNYRGLGTEAFF. Together with reference TRBV5-1 and TRBJ1-1, the CDR3 gives the full variable domain: KAGVTQTPRYLIKTRGQQVTLSCSPISGHRSVSWYQQTPGQGLQFLFEYFSETQRNKGNFPGRFSGRQFSNSRSEMNVSTLELGDSALYLCASSVNYRGLGTEAFFGQGTRLTVV.

The chain uses TRBV19 and TRBJ2-3; TCRdb indicates TRBD1, and absent DNA this call remains unverified. The CDR3 runs 14 residues. Germline CDR1 and CDR2: LNHDA and SQIVND (reference sequence). The CDR3 here is CASHRQGRADTQYF. Combining the CDR3 with reference TRBV19 and TRBJ2-3 gives the whole variable domain DGGITQSPKYLFRKEGQNVTLSCEQNLNHDAMYWYRQDPGQGLRLIYYSQIVNDFQKGDIAEGYSVSREKKESFPLTVTSAQKNPTAFYLCASHRQGRADTQYFGPGTRLTVL.

CDR3: CSVVGGASSYNEQFF. This sequence joins TRBV29-1 and TRBJ2-1; TCRdb picks TRBD1, but there is no DNA to check that call. Germline loops: CDR1 SQVTM, CDR2 ANQGSEA. The length of the CDR3 is 15 residues.

V usage is TRBV3-1 and J usage is TRBJ2-3; TCRdb's assignment of TRBD2 cannot be checked, as there is no DNA. Germline-derived CDR1 and CDR2 are LGHDT and YNNKEL (reference sequence). CDR3 length: 21 amino acids. The CDR3 sequence: CASSQADEGTSGDLGTDTQYF.

The chain is built from TRBV2 and TRBJ2-2. The CDR3 contains 13 residues. Per the germline V gene, CDR1 is SNHLY and CDR2 is FYNNEI. CDR3 protein: CASRGYNTGELFF.

The chain uses TRBV5-1 and TRBJ1-1; TCRdb gives TRBD1 as the D gene, but with no DNA this cannot be confirmed. CDR1 and CDR2 from the germline V gene are SGHRS and YFSETQ. The CDR3 runs to 16 residues. This CDR3 is CASSPGHVIKYTEAFF. The full variable domain, with the rest looked up from reference TRBV5-1 and TRBJ1-1, is KAGVTQTPRYLIKTRGQQVTLSCSPISGHRSVSWYQQTPGQGLQFLFEYFSETQRNKGNFPGRFSGRQFSNSRSEMNVSTLELGDSALYLCASSPGHVIKYTEAFFGQGTRLTVV.

This sequence joins TRBV7-8 and TRBJ2-4. Germline lookup yields CDR1 SGHVS and CDR2 FQNEAQ. The CDR3 is 14 residues long. The CDR3 spells CASSLSGVKNIQYF.

V gene TRBV5-1 combines with J gene TRBJ2-1. CDR3 size: 15 residues. The germline gives CDR1 SGHRS, CDR2 YFSETQ. CDR3 sequence: CASSLAMRTYNEQFF.

J is TRBJ1-1 and V is TRBV15; without DNA, the TCRdb call of TRBD1 cannot be checked. CDR1 is LNHNV, CDR2 YYDKDF, per germline (reference sequence). CDR3 length equals 13 residues. CDR3 sequence: CATSRGGISEAFF.